A single T cell receptor (beta chain) is shown here with its context. Its matching antigen is unknown. The V end lost 1 base, the J end lost 1 base, and 7 bases lay between the germline ends. Germline lookup yields CDR1 KGHSH and CDR2 LQKENI. The CDR3 totals 15 residues. Data came from immunoSEQ multiplex PCR; TCRdb stores just in-frame clones and leaves some out. The repertoire holds some 200,000 clones, 75% to 85% seen once, with about 10% in the top ten. This sample was taken from a study of cytotoxic CD8 clonotypes in ibrutinib-treated CLL. Study overall: Among patients, around 25 responded partially and 2 completely; about 14 then stayed remitted and some twelve progressed after median roughly 73 months.

Points from the study as a whole: In sustained-remission versus progressing patients, sampling times differed. Among the clonotypes, public ones were uncommon and contracted or held stable on treatment.

The origin of this receptor is a human donor with chronic lymphocytic leukemia. The starting material was PBMCs, obtained after 12 months of ibrutinib treatment. This chain joins TRBV18 and TRBJ2-2; D call uncertain. CDR3 nucleotide sequence: TGTGCCAGCTCACCACGGCAAGTGAACACCGGGGAGCTGTTTTTT. This encodes CASSPRQVNTGELFF.